Here is one T cell receptor beta chain with its context. Germline V gene data show CDR1 as MNHNS and CDR2 as SASEGT. The J segment lost 3 bases and the V segment lost 2 bases, leaving 6 bases of the junction unmatched. CDR3 length: 16 amino acids. This sample was included in a study of blood T cell repertoires in COVID-19. Overall study: Material from acute and convalescent COVID-19 was sourced from the United States, Italy and Spain. Nucleic acid was either cDNA or gDNA, and it came from T cells, B-cell-depleted T cells, or PBMCs.

As handled by the study authors: Amplified reference gene primers provided the basis for estimating nucleated cell counts. Here immunoSEQ multiplex PCR was the method, and the copy in TCRdb shows in-frame clones only, minus some. V and J calls and clone size are as listed in that table; D and trimming were resolved from the DNA. The sample has 8,000 or so clones; 73% are singletons. The specimen sequenced was peripheral blood. The clonotype was recovered from a human donor in a cohort sampled during active COVID-19. V usage is TRBV6-1 and J usage is TRBJ2-2; 7 positions match TRBD2. CDR3 amino acids: CASSEHPGGYTGELFF. CDR3 DNA: TGTGCCAGCAGTGAACACCCCGGGGGGTACACCGGGGAGCTGTTTTTT.